This paragraph covers one TCR beta chain sequence. Here immunoSEQ multiplex PCR was the method, and the copy in TCRdb shows in-frame clones only, minus some. The data hold 65,000 or so clones, with around two thirds observed a single time. Participants' reported clinical history set cohort assignment. This entry is derived from a study of blood T cell repertoires in COVID-19. V lost 3 bases, J lost 14 bases, and 13 bases lay in between. Germline V gene sequence: CDR1 KGHSH, CDR2 LQKENI. This CDR3 spans 11 amino acids. The sequenced sample consisted of PBMCs or T cells enriched from blood (not recorded which). This clonotype was sampled from a woman aged 55-69 years who had been exposed to COVID-19. This sequence joins TRBV18 and TRBJ1-1; no firm D call. The CDR3 DNA is TGTGCCAGCTCACCGGGAGGGCCGACCTTCTTT. It yields the protein CASSPGGPTFF.